The sequence of this TCR beta chain was determined in a study of Graves' ophthalmopathy and Graves' hyperthyroidism. At the level of the study: If no ophthalmopathy appeared within 18 months of follow-up, hyperthyroidism was termed stable. Study observations and caveats: This model predicted ophthalmopathy progression (sensitivity 70% to 71%, specificity around 72%).

Investigators amplified TCR beta CDR3 regions from RNA transcripts. An opening RT-PCR round employed HTBI primers and preceded a second-round multiplex PCR. TCRdb re-derived calls from the multiplex PCR reads in MiXCR, one entry per CDR3 protein. The sample carries more than 1,000,000 distinct CDR3 sequences, roughly 35% recorded once. Hyperthyroidism was new, under 2 months, in patients aged 18 to 65. In this sample, this clonotype turned up many times. What it binds is not known. Trimming cost V 6 bases and J 8 bases; bases outside gene matches: 7. The germline V gene has CDR1 MNHEY and CDR2 SVGAGI. This CDR3 is 14 amino acids long.

The chain joins TRBV6-5 to TRBJ1-2, with 12 bases that match TRBD1. This TCR derives from an adult man with Graves' hyperthyroidism. Sequenced material: peripheral blood or thyroid tissue (not recorded which). The CDR3 is CASSHGTGGAGYTF. CDR3 coding DNA: TGTGCCAGCAGCCACGGGACAGGGGGCGCAGGCTACACCTTC.